The rows below give T cell receptor beta chains drawn from one sample of a study of cytomegalovirus exposure and HLA in healthy donors. Produced via immunoSEQ multiplex PCR; TCRdb's table is partial and in-frame only. The data contain 120,000 or so clones, around three quarters of them singletons. Sequenced material: PBMCs. The origin of the receptors is a human donor in good health. Each CDR3 is given with its conserved first and last residue. D genes are given only for firm matches. Clone sizes are given selectively: once, few, many, or a class where the clone is expanded.

NA	TRBV10-1	TRBD2	TRBJ2-1	CASPLRALAADQGSYNEQFF	TGCGCCAGCCCTCTCCGGGCACTAGCGGCCGACCAGGGGTCCTACAATGAGCAGTTCTTC
NA	TRBV19	NA	TRBJ1-1	CASGGNTEAFF	TGTGCCTCCGGTGGGAACACTGAAGCTTTCTTT
NA	TRBV6-6	TRBD1	TRBJ2-7	CASSLGQGGYEQYF	TGTGCCAGCAGTCTCGGACAGGGGGGCTACGAGCAGTACTTC
NA	TRBV19	NA	TRBJ1-2	CASSIGSTEIGYGYTF	TGTGCCAGTAGTATAGGGTCGACGGAGATCGGGTATGGCTACACCTTC
NA	TRBV6-5	NA	TRBJ1-1	CASSREPKVTEAFF	TGTGCCAGCAGCCGGGAACCGAAGGTCACTGAAGCTTTCTTT
once	TRBV5-4	TRBD1	TRBJ1-2	CASSLQGDYGYTF	TGTGCCAGCAGCTTACAGGGGGACTATGGCTACACCTTC
NA	TRBV5-6	NA	TRBJ2-3	CASSLGPGTPTDTQYF	TGTGCCAGCAGCCTGGGGCCAGGAACCCCCACAGATACGCAGTATTTT
NA	TRBV27	TRBD2	TRBJ2-7	CASSTPGLAGEQYF	TGTGCCAGCAGTACACCTGGACTAGCAGGCGAGCAGTACTTC
NA	TRBV5-6	NA	TRBJ1-5	CASSLSLEGENQPQHF	TGTGCCAGCAGCTTATCCTTAGAGGGGGAGAATCAGCCCCAGCATTTT
once	TRBV19	NA	TRBJ1-1	CASSMGGGPHTEAFF	TGTGCCAGTAGTATGGGAGGGGGTCCGCACACTGAAGCTTTCTTT
once	TRBV2	TRBD2	TRBJ2-4	CASSPTGTSHF	TGTGCCAGCAGTCCAACCGGGACTAGCCACTTC
NA	TRBV11-2	TRBD1	TRBJ1-6	CASRSGTGGYNSPLHF	TGTGCCAGCAGGAGCGGGACAGGGGGCTATAATTCACCCCTCCACTTT
NA	TRBV7-9	TRBD2	TRBJ2-7	CASSAVAGGPGEQYF	TGTGCCAGCAGCGCGGTAGCGGGAGGGCCGGGCGAGCAGTACTTC
few	TRBV5-4	TRBD1	TRBJ1-2	CASSLVGTGNGYTF	TGTGCCAGCAGCTTGGTGGGGACAGGGAACGGCTACACCTTC
NA	TRBV2	NA	TRBJ2-7	CASSEQRSSYEQYF	TGTGCCAGCAGTGAACAGCGGAGCTCCTACGAGCAGTACTTC
NA	TRBV2	NA	TRBJ1-6	CASSGSGVGNSPLHF	TGTGCCAGCAGTGGATCAGGGGTGGGTAATTCACCCCTCCACTTT
NA	TRBV2	NA	TRBJ1-4	CASSVQGEKLFF	TGTGCCAGCAGTGTGCAGGGCGAAAAACTGTTTTTT
few	TRBV28	NA	TRBJ1-2	CATLRGSDYGYTF	TGTGCCACCCTACGGGGGAGTGACTATGGCTACACCTTC
few	TRBV5-1	NA	TRBJ2-7	CASSPSGEPYEQYF	TGCGCCAGCAGCCCTTCTGGGGAGCCCTACGAGCAGTACTTC
NA	TRBV27	TRBD1	TRBJ1-1	CASSGTVAPYGENTEAFF	TGTGCCAGCAGTGGGACAGTAGCCCCATACGGAGAGAACACTGAAGCTTTCTTT
few	TRBV6-6	NA	TRBJ2-5	CASSLQRTAGETQYF	TGTGCCAGCAGCCTACAGCGGACCGCGGGGGAGACCCAGTACTTC
NA	TRBV10-3	TRBD2	TRBJ2-3	CAIKRGSSGDTQYF	TGTGCCATCAAAAGGGGTTCTAGCGGGGATACGCAGTATTTT
NA	TRBV7-9	NA	TRBJ2-5	CASSLREVQETQYF	TGTGCCAGCAGCTTAAGGGAGGTCCAAGAGACCCAGTACTTC
NA	TRBV27	TRBD2	TRBJ2-1	CASSPQLAGDEQFF	TGTGCCAGCAGTCCTCAGCTAGCGGGAGATGAGCAGTTCTTC
NA	TRBV9	NA	TRBJ2-2	CASSVDASGGSGELFF	TGTGCCAGCAGCGTAGATGCCAGCGGAGGGTCCGGGGAGCTGTTTTTT
once	TRBV19	TRBD2	TRBJ2-1	CASSGLAGAPYNEQFF	TGTGCCAGTTCGGGACTAGCGGGAGCACCCTACAATGAGCAGTTCTTC
NA	TRBV27	TRBD1	TRBJ2-4	CASSWDREGKNIQYF	TGTGCCAGCAGCTGGGACAGGGAGGGCAAAAACATTCAGTACTTC
NA	TRBV7-9	TRBD1	TRBJ2-7	CASSLESGGGHF	TGTGCCAGCAGCTTAGAGTCAGGGGGCGGACACTTC
NA	TRBV7-9	TRBD2	TRBJ2-1	CSSSFISGRGNNEQFF	TGTTCCAGCAGCTTCATTAGCGGGAGGGGCAACAATGAGCAGTTCTTC
NA	TRBV5-4	TRBD2	TRBJ2-5	CASSTGTIQETQYF	TGTGCCAGCAGCACCGGGACTATCCAAGAGACCCAGTACTTC
few	TRBV5-1	NA	TRBJ1-4	CASSLSRGREKLFF	TGCGCCAGCAGCTTGAGTCGGGGGAGGGAAAAACTGTTTTTT
NA	TRBV4-1	NA	TRBJ2-7	CASSPRDSLSYEQYF	TGCGCCAGCAGCCCCCGGGACTCCCTTTCTTACGAGCAGTACTTC
NA	TRBV11-2	TRBD1	TRBJ1-2	CASSLGQGAARGYTF	TGTGCCAGCAGCTTGGGACAGGGGGCGGCCCGTGGCTACACCTTC
once	TRBV29-1	TRBD2	TRBJ2-2	CSAGTSGSVTGELFF	TGCAGCGCTGGGACTAGCGGGAGTGTGACCGGGGAGCTGTTTTTT
NA	TRBV28	NA	TRBJ1-3	CASSELGIRGNTIYF	TGTGCCAGCAGCGAGCTCGGCATCAGGGGAAACACCATATATTTT
NA	TRBV19	TRBD2	TRBJ2-7	CASTPGEGPYEQYF	TGTGCCAGTACCCCGGGGGAGGGGCCCTACGAGCAGTACTTC
NA	TRBV6-1	TRBD2	TRBJ2-2	CAAAGGGAGTGELFF	TGTGCCGCGGCGGGGGGAGGGGCTGGGACCGGGGAGCTGTTTTTT
NA	TRBV28	NA	TRBJ1-4	CASSLFGVGEKLFF	TGTGCCAGCAGTTTGTTCGGGGTGGGGGAAAAACTGTTTTTT
NA	TRBV7-6	NA	TRBJ1-4	CASSPYRDMGKLFF	TGTGCCAGCAGCCCTTACAGGGATATGGGAAAACTGTTTTTT
NA	TRBV5-6	TRBD1	TRBJ2-3	CASSLTGAKDTQYF	TGTGCCAGCAGCTTGACAGGGGCGAAAGATACGCAGTATTTT
NA	TRBV29-1	TRBD1	TRBJ1-1	CSVKRQGTNTEAFF	TGCAGCGTTAAGCGACAGGGGACGAACACTGAAGCTTTCTTT
NA	TRBV7-9	TRBD1	TRBJ2-7	CASSSQGERVGEQYF	TGTGCCAGCAGTTCCCAGGGGGAGCGCGTGGGCGAGCAGTACTTC
NA	TRBV7-9	NA	TRBJ2-3	CASSLAQLAASTDTQYF	TGTGCCAGCAGCTTAGCCCAACTAGCAGCTAGCACAGATACGCAGTATTTT
NA	TRBV30	NA	TRBJ1-1	CAWDKQEGTEAFF	TGTGCCTGGGACAAGCAGGAGGGGACTGAAGCTTTCTTT
NA	TRBV4-1	TRBD2	TRBJ2-1	CASSQTLAGVGEFF	TGCGCCAGCAGCCAAACACTAGCGGGAGTAGGTGAGTTCTTC
NA	TRBV11-2	TRBD2	TRBJ2-3	CASSSSGRVTDTQYF	TGTGCCAGCAGCTCGAGCGGGAGAGTCACAGATACGCAGTATTTT